A single sample is the source of the 20 T cell receptor beta chains below, sequenced in a study of OX40 agonist ivuxolimab in advanced cancers. To prepare the library, the immunoSEQ multiplex PCR assay was applied. Held by TCRdb, this immuneACCESS table contains in-frame sequences only and omits some clones. Under half of the omission traces to an unresolved V gene where checked; the cause of the rest is unknown. Here the sample has approximately 94,000 clones; around four fifths occur a single time. 1.1% of the sample is held by the ten biggest clonotypes. The starting material was CD4+ or CD8+ T cells sorted from blood, obtained in a trial of the OX40 agonist ivuxolimab. The origin of the receptors is an adult with an advanced solid tumor such as melanoma, head and neck, liver or kidney cancer.

This chain's CDR3 is CASRSDANTGELFF. The CDR3 region has the DNA TGTGCCAGCAGGTCTGACGCGAACACCGGGGAGCTGTTTTTT. This rearrangement joins TRBV7-9 to TRBJ2-2, with no clear D. The CDR3 covers 14 residues. V lost 6 bases and J lost 0, with 8 bases in between. Germline V CDR1 and CDR2: SEHNR, FQNEAQ (reference sequence).

The genes are TRBV6-1 and TRBJ2-7, with D tentatively TRBD1 (7 bases). Deletions cut 1 base from V and 5 bases from J, with 12 bases between. Germline V gene sequence: CDR1 MNHNS, CDR2 SASEGT. CDR3 length: 14 residues. Written as DNA, the CDR3 is TGTGCCAGCAGTGAAGGAGGCAGGGGGGACGAGCAGTACGTC. Its protein is CASSEGGRGDEQYV.

The chain combines TRBV6-4 with TRBJ2-1; D perhaps matches TRBD1 (6 bases). Germline CDR1 MRHNA, CDR2 SNTAGT. The CDR3 extends over 15 amino acids. V was trimmed by 4 bases and J by 2 bases, leaving 12 bases between them. The DNA of the CDR3 is TGTGCCAGCAGTGTGTCCAGGGGACCCTACAATGAGCAGTTCTTC. Encoded protein: CASSVSRGPYNEQFF.

This chain uses TRBV5-1 with TRBJ2-5, with D possibly TRBD1 on 6 matching bases. V was pared by 4 bases and J by 5 bases, with 18 bases between. Germline lookup yields CDR1 SGHRS and CDR2 YFSETQ. The CDR3 extends over 15 amino acids. CDR3 in amino acids: CASSPQDGGSETQYF. The CDR3 bases are TGCGCCAGCAGCCCCCAGGATGGGGGCTCGGAGACCCAGTACTTC.

The genes are TRBV28 and TRBJ1-6; a weak D match, TRBD1 (6 bases). CDR1 and CDR2 from the germline V gene are MDHEN and SYDVKM. CDR3 length: 15 residues. Trimming took 5 bases from V and 7 from J, leaving 15 bases between them. The CDR3, as DNA: TGTGCCAGCAGTCAATGGGACATAACCAATTCACCCCTCCACTTT. Its protein is CASSQWDITNSPLHF.

Here the CDR3 reads CASSFDRGRVNEQFF. The CDR3, as DNA: TGTGCCAGCAGTTTCGACAGGGGGCGAGTCAATGAGCAGTTCTTC. The V gene is TRBV27, the J gene TRBJ2-1, with TRBD1 matching 10 bases. Germline-derived CDR1 and CDR2 are MNHEY and SMNVEV (reference sequence). V trimming: 3 bases; J trimming: 6 bases; junction bases outside the gene matches: 5. CDR3 length: 15 residues.

The chain links TRBV7-2 to TRBJ2-5; a possible D gene is TRBD2 (5 bases). This CDR3 is built from 13 residues. V lost 6 bases to trimming and J lost 3 bases, with 11 bases between them. Germline V gives CDR1 SGHTA, CDR2 FQGNSA. The CDR3 sequence is CASRFAGEETQYF. For the CDR3, the DNA is TGTGCCAGCAGGTTCGCCGGGGAAGAGACCCAGTACTTC. Based on the CDR3 plus reference TRBV7-2 and TRBJ2-5, the full variable domain is GAGVSQSPSNKVTEKGKDVELRCDPISGHTALYWYRQSLGQGLEFLIYFQGNSAPDKSGLPSDRFSAERTGGSVSTLTIQRTQQEDSAVYLCASRFAGEETQYFGPGTRLLVL.

This clone was counted once. This chain links TRBV18 with TRBJ2-2, with 9 bases identical to TRBD1. V trimming: 3 bases; J trimming: 4 bases; junction bases outside the gene matches: 9. The CDR3 loop spans 17 amino acids. In germline, CDR1 is KGHSH, CDR2 LQKENI. The CDR3 spells CASSPGTGKGSTGELFF. In DNA form, the CDR3 reads TGTGCCAGCTCACCCGGGACAGGGAAAGGGAGCACCGGGGAGCTGTTTTTT. Complete variable domain (other parts from reference TRBV18 and TRBJ2-2): NAGVMQNPRHLVRRRGQEARLRCSPMKGHSHVYWYRQLPEEGLKFMVYLQKENIIDESGMPKERFSAEFPKEGPSILRIQQVVRGDSAAYFCASSPGTGKGSTGELFFGEGSRLTVL.

This rearrangement joins TRBV27 to TRBJ2-2; TRBD1 agrees at 8 bases. CDR1 and CDR2 from the germline V gene are MNHEY and SMNVEV (reference sequence). The CDR3 has 15 amino acids. V lost 3 bases and J lost 5; bases outside the gene matches: 5. The CDR3 loop reads CASSLEQGATGELFF. DNA of the CDR3: TGTGCCAGCAGTTTGGAGCAGGGGGCAACCGGGGAGCTGTTTTTT.

This rearrangement joins TRBV6-5 to TRBJ1-6; D is unclear. CDR1 is MNHEY and CDR2 is SVGAGI in the germline V gene. The CDR3 length is 13 residues. The V gene lost 6 bases and the J gene lost 0 bases, with 3 bases spanning the gap. CDR3 DNA sequence: TGTGCCAGCAGGAGCTCCTATAATTCACCCCTCCACTTT. Its protein product is CASRSSYNSPLHF.

Note on this clone: The same CDR3 can be traced to other DNA sequences in this sample. V usage is TRBV5-4 and J usage is TRBJ2-7; D not resolved. Deletions cut 2 bases from V and 4 bases from J, with 10 bases between. The CDR3 sequence is 13 residues long. CDR1 SGHNT and CDR2 YYREEE come from the germline V gene (reference sequence). Written as DNA, the CDR3 is TGTGCCAGCAGCTTTCCACCCTCTTACGAGCAGTACTTC. This encodes CASSFPPSYEQYF.

The chain carries TRBV27 and TRBJ2-2; no clear D gene. V gave up 8 bases and J gave up 2 bases, with 9 bases separating them. This CDR3 has 13 amino acids. The germline gives CDR1 MNHEY, CDR2 SMNVEV (reference sequence). The CDR3 region has the DNA TGTGCCAGCGCCAAGCCTAACACCGGGGAGCTGTTTTTT. Its translation is CASAKPNTGELFF.

The count of this clone is one. The chain uses TRBV5-1 and TRBJ2-6, with TRBD1 as a possible D gene (5 bases). The CDR3 totals 19 residues. V lost 3 bases to trimming and J lost 2 bases, with 21 bases between them. Germline CDR1 and CDR2: SGHRS and YFSETQ. CDR3 DNA sequence: TGCGCCAGCAGCTCCAGACAGAGAACGAACACAGCTGGGGCCAACGTCCTGACTTTC. It is translated as CASSSRQRTNTAGANVLTF.

This chain uses TRBV11-2 with TRBJ1-4, with D possibly TRBD1 on 5 matching bases. This CDR3 is built from 16 residues. Per germline, CDR1 SGHAT and CDR2 FQNNGV. With 5 bases removed from V and 5 bases from J, the gap between germline ends came to 18 bases. The CDR3 reads CASSQGASGENEKLFF. In nucleotides, the CDR3 is TGTGCCAGCAGCCAGGGAGCATCGGGGGAGAATGAAAAACTGTTTTTT.

The chain joins TRBV6-5 to TRBJ2-7; D may be TRBD1 (6 bases). V was pared by 0 bases and J by 4 bases, with 13 bases between. The CDR3 spans 15 residues. Per germline, CDR1 MNHEY and CDR2 SVGAGI. The CDR3 spells CASSYSWTDYYEQYF. In nucleotides, the CDR3 is TGTGCCAGCAGTTACTCTTGGACAGACTATTACGAGCAGTACTTC.

About this clone: One end of the junction does not line up with germline, which may come from a read error. CDR3 in DNA: TGTGCCAGCAGCAGGACAGAGGAAAATATTCAGTACTTC. Its translation: CASSRTEENIQYF. V is TRBV2 and J is TRBJ2-4, with D perhaps TRBD1 (6 bases). This CDR3 has 13 residues. Germline loops: CDR1 SNHLY, CDR2 FYNNEI.

The chain recombines TRBV4-2 with TRBJ1-3; possible D gene TRBD1, 5 bases. The CDR3 contains 16 residues. V lost 5 bases to trimming and J lost 0 bases, with 14 bases between them. Germline CDR1 is LGHNA and CDR2 is YNFKEQ. The CDR3 DNA reads as TGTGCCAGCAGCTTAGGGGACGGGAGCTCTGGAAACACCATATATTTT. Protein sequence: CASSLGDGSSGNTIYF.

The chain carries TRBV28 and TRBJ1-3; D unclear. The CDR3 is 16 residues long. Per the germline V gene, CDR1 is MDHEN and CDR2 is SYDVKM. Trimming stripped 2 bases from V and 0 bases from J, with 11 bases between. The DNA for the CDR3 is TGTGCCAGCAGTTTAGGTGGGGATGGCTCTGGAAACACCATATATTTT. It specifies CASSLGGDGSGNTIYF.

The chain couples TRBV13 to TRBJ1-4, with a possible D match to TRBD1 (5 bases). CDR1 is PRHDT, CDR2 FYEKMQ, per germline (reference sequence). The CDR3 consists of 16 residues. Trimming stripped 0 bases from V and 10 bases from J, with 18 bases between. The CDR3, as DNA: TGTGCCAGCAGCTTAGGAGTAAGAGACAGCACAGGAAAACTGTTTTTT. This sequence encodes CASSLGVRDSTGKLFF.

The chain couples TRBV4-3 to TRBJ2-1, with 9 positions matching TRBD1. The V gene's germline CDR1 is LGHNA and CDR2 YSLEER. Trimming took 0 bases from V and 10 from J; bases not matched to a gene: 10. CDR3 size: 16 residues. The CDR3 loop is CASSQDRGTGHSEQFF. The DNA of the CDR3 is TGCGCCAGCAGCCAAGATCGAGGGACAGGGCACTCGGAGCAGTTCTTC.